Listed below are T cell receptor beta chains from one sample, sequenced in a study of PD-L1 blockade in urothelial cancer. Profiled with immunoSEQ multiplex PCR; TCRdb holds only in-frame clones, not every one. The top ten hold about 15% of the sample, which has about 56,000 clones, 85% seen once. The input for sequencing was PBMCs, taken around atezolizumab (anti-PD-L1) treatment. These receptors came from a man aged 65 to 79 with urothelial cancer. CDR3s include the opening cysteine and the closing phenylalanine or tryptophan. D genes are given only for firm matches. The size of a clone is reported for some rows only, either as once, few or many, or as a class for expanded clones.

J gene: TRBJ2-7; D gene: TRBD2; V gene: TRBV30; clone size: NA; CDR3 protein: CAWTLPGGWSYEQYF; CDR3 DNA: TGTGCCTGGACCCTACCCGGGGGGTGGTCCTACGAGCAGTACTTC
J gene: TRBJ2-1; D gene: NA; V gene: TRBV10-2; clone size: NA; CDR3 protein: CASSGILGGSQFF; CDR3 DNA: TGCGCCAGCAGTGGAATACTAGGAGGTTCACAGTTCTTC
J gene: TRBJ2-3; D gene: NA; V gene: TRBV5-1; clone size: NA; CDR3 protein: CASSLDAGGDTQYF; CDR3 DNA: TGCGCCAGCAGCTTGGACGCGGGCGGAGATACGCAGTATTTT
J gene: TRBJ2-7; D gene: TRBD1; V gene: TRBV6-1; clone size: NA; CDR3 protein: CASSQTGLSSYEQYF; CDR3 DNA: TGTGCCAGCAGTCAGACAGGGTTGAGCTCCTACGAGCAGTACTTC
J gene: TRBJ2-5; D gene: NA; V gene: TRBV30; clone size: NA; CDR3 protein: CTWKSPQGRTPIQETQYF; CDR3 DNA: TGTACCTGGAAGAGTCCCCAGGGGCGCACCCCCATTCAAGAGACCCAGTACTTC
J gene: TRBJ2-7; D gene: NA; V gene: TRBV6-1; clone size: NA; CDR3 protein: CASSETYEQYF; CDR3 DNA: TGTGCCAGCAGTGAAACTTACGAGCAGTACTTC
J gene: TRBJ2-3; D gene: TRBD2; V gene: TRBV28; clone size: NA; CDR3 protein: CASSSGTSGRRAYF; CDR3 DNA: TGTGCCAGCAGTTCCGGGACTAGCGGGAGACGTGCGTATTTT
J gene: TRBJ2-2; D gene: TRBD2; V gene: TRBV19; clone size: once; CDR3 protein: CASSTSGGGELFF; CDR3 DNA: TGTGCCAGTAGCACTAGCGGGGGCGGGGAGCTGTTTTTT
J gene: TRBJ2-1; D gene: TRBD1; V gene: TRBV7-3; clone size: NA; CDR3 protein: CASSLDRGSYNEQFF; CDR3 DNA: TGTGCCAGCAGCTTAGACAGGGGCTCCTACAATGAGCAGTTCTTC
J gene: TRBJ1-3; D gene: NA; V gene: TRBV4-1; clone size: NA; CDR3 protein: CASSQQGSGNTIYF; CDR3 DNA: TGCGCCAGCAGCCAACAGGGGTCTGGAAACACCATATATTTT
J gene: TRBJ1-1; D gene: NA; V gene: TRBV13; clone size: once; CDR3 protein: CASSITGRATEAFF; CDR3 DNA: TGTGCCAGCAGCATCACCGGGAGGGCCACTGAAGCTTTCTTT
J gene: TRBJ1-1; D gene: NA; V gene: TRBV5-1; clone size: NA; CDR3 protein: CASSLAAGGGNTEAFF; CDR3 DNA: TGCGCCAGCAGCTTGGCGGCGGGGGGCGGGAACACTGAAGCTTTCTTT
J gene: TRBJ1-1; D gene: TRBD1; V gene: TRBV7-9; clone size: few; CDR3 protein: CASSSGTAEAFF; CDR3 DNA: TGTGCCAGCAGCTCAGGGACAGCTGAAGCTTTCTTT
J gene: TRBJ1-2; D gene: NA; V gene: TRBV6-1; clone size: NA; CDR3 protein: CASSEQGSNYGYTF; CDR3 DNA: TGTGCCAGCAGTGAGCAGGGGTCCAACTATGGCTACACCTTC
J gene: TRBJ2-5; D gene: NA; V gene: TRBV29-1; clone size: NA; CDR3 protein: CSPLVRGPGGETQYF; CDR3 DNA: TGCAGCCCCCTTGTCCGGGGCCCCGGGGGAGAGACCCAGTACTTC
J gene: TRBJ2-1; D gene: TRBD2; V gene: TRBV27; clone size: once; CDR3 protein: CASSLGTSVNNEQFF; CDR3 DNA: TGTGCCAGCAGTTTGGGGACTAGCGTTAACAATGAGCAGTTCTTC
J gene: TRBJ2-5; D gene: NA; V gene: TRBV5-1; clone size: once; CDR3 protein: CASSLAGREEETQYF; CDR3 DNA: TGCGCCAGCAGCTTGGCGGGTAGGGAGGAAGAGACCCAGTACTTC
J gene: TRBJ2-3; D gene: TRBD2; V gene: TRBV29-1; clone size: NA; CDR3 protein: CSVEVWGATSGSRGDTQYF; CDR3 DNA: TGCAGCGTTGAAGTTTGGGGGGCCACTAGCGGGAGCCGGGGCGATACGCAGTATTTT
J gene: TRBJ2-3; D gene: NA; V gene: TRBV6-1; clone size: NA; CDR3 protein: CASAEGRSGTQYF; CDR3 DNA: TGTGCCAGCGCCGAGGGGAGGAGTGGTACGCAGTATTTT
J gene: TRBJ1-2; D gene: NA; V gene: TRBV19; clone size: NA; CDR3 protein: CASSIGGGGYTF; CDR3 DNA: TGTGCCAGTAGTATAGGCGGCGGTGGCTACACCTTC
J gene: TRBJ1-1; D gene: NA; V gene: TRBV11-2; clone size: NA; CDR3 protein: CASSRGQLMNTEAFF; CDR3 DNA: TGTGCCAGCAGCCGAGGGCAGCTCATGAACACTGAAGCTTTCTTT
J gene: TRBJ2-2; D gene: TRBD1; V gene: TRBV11-2; clone size: NA; CDR3 protein: CASTSPQGARRRTGELFF; CDR3 DNA: TGTGCCAGCACCTCGCCACAGGGGGCACGGCGGAGAACCGGGGAGCTGTTTTTT
J gene: TRBJ2-2; D gene: NA; V gene: TRBV4-1; clone size: NA; CDR3 protein: CASSQGIGGQTLGELFF; CDR3 DNA: TGCGCCAGCAGCCAAGGGATCGGGGGACAGACCCTCGGGGAGCTGTTTTTT
J gene: TRBJ2-1; D gene: TRBD2; V gene: TRBV27; clone size: NA; CDR3 protein: CASRGGSGSSYNEQFF; CDR3 DNA: TGTGCCAGCAGGGGAGGTAGCGGGAGCTCCTACAATGAGCAGTTCTTC
J gene: TRBJ1-2; D gene: NA; V gene: TRBV5-4; clone size: NA; CDR3 protein: CASSLNGQSYGYTF; CDR3 DNA: TGTGCCAGCAGCTTGAATGGACAGAGCTATGGCTACACCTTC
J gene: TRBJ2-1; D gene: TRBD2; V gene: TRBV5-6; clone size: NA; CDR3 protein: CASSFTSGGASYNEQFF; CDR3 DNA: TGTGCCAGCAGCTTTACTAGCGGTGGAGCATCCTACAATGAGCAGTTCTTC
J gene: TRBJ1-4; D gene: NA; V gene: TRBV28; clone size: NA; CDR3 protein: CASRTPQGTTNEKLFF; CDR3 DNA: TGTGCCAGCAGGACCCCACAGGGCACAACTAATGAAAAACTGTTTTTT
J gene: TRBJ1-1; D gene: TRBD1; V gene: TRBV6-1; clone size: NA; CDR3 protein: CASRGQGLNTEAFF; CDR3 DNA: TGTGCCAGCAGGGGACAGGGGCTGAACACTGAAGCTTTCTTT